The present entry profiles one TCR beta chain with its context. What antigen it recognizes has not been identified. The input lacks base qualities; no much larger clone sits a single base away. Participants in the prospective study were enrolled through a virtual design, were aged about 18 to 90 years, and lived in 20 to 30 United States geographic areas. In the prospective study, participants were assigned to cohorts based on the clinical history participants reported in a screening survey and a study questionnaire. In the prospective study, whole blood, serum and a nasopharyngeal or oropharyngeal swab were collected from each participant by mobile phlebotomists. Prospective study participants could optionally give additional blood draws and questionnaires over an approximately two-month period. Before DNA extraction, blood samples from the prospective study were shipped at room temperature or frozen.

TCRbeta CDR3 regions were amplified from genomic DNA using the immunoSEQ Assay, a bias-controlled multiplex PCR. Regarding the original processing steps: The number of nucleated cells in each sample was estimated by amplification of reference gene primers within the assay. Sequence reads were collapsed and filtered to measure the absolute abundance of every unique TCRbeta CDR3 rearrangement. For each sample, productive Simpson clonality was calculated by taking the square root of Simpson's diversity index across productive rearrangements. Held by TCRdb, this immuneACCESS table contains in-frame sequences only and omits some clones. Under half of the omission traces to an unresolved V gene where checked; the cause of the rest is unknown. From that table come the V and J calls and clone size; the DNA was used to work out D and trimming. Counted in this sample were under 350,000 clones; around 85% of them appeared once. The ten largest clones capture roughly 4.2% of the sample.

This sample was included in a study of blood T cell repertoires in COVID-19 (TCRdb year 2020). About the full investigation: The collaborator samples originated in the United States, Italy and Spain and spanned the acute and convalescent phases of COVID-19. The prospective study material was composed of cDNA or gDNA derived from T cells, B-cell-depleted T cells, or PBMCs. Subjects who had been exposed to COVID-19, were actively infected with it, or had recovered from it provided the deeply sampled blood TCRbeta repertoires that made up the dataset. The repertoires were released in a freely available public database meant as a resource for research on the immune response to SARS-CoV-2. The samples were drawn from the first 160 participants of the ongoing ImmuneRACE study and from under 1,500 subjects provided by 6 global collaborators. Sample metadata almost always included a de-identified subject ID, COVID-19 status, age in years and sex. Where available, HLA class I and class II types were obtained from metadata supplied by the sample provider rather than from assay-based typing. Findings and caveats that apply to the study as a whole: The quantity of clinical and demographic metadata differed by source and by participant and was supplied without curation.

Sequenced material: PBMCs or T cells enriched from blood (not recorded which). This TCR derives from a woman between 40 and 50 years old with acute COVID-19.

The sequence in DNA is TGTGCCAGCAGCCCCACTCTCGGACAGGGGGCGTCTGGGGCCAACGTCCTGACTTTC. This yields the protein CASSPTLGQGASGANVLTF. The V and J segments used are TRBV3-1 (or the pseudogene TRBV3-2) and TRBJ2-6; 11 junctional bases match TRBD1. The germline V gene (reference sequence) gives CDR1 as LGHDT and CDR2 as YNNKEL. The CDR3 spans 19 residues, from the cysteine through the phenylalanine. Only the CDR3 part of the read is kept: 57 bases, read in frame from the first base. V is cut back by 4 bases and J by 1 base, with 9 bases in the junction unmatched.